The sequence of this T cell receptor (beta chain) was determined in a study of CD8 T cells in ankylosing spondylitis (dated by TCRdb to 2017 to 2019). About the investigation overall: T cell receptor beta repertoires were profiled in healthy donors and ankylosing spondylitis patients so that disease-linked TCR variants could be found. The full study cohort was made up of about 25 ankylosing spondylitis patients and more than 90 healthy donors. Peripheral blood was sampled, and synovial fluid was additionally collected from ankylosing spondylitis patients.

Notes on this clonotype: Its binding antigen is unknown. The record has no base qualities; no much larger clone is one base away.

Points the paper makes about the study in general: Some TCR beta motif variants had previously been reported in synovial fluid and blood of reactive arthritis patients, which suggested common disease-initiation mechanisms. The disease-linked clones were reported to be significantly enriched in matched synovial fluid samples from ankylosing spondylitis patients. Blood from ankylosing spondylitis patients appeared to be characterized by a TCR beta motif composed of several highly homologous amino acid variants. A CD8+ phenotype was shown by the disease-linked clones, which were found at relatively low frequencies in peripheral blood.

From the cysteine up to the phenylalanine, the CDR3 has a length of 17 residues. Just CDR3 DNA is preserved here, 51 bases in frame from base 1. The junction shows trimming of 4 bases on V and 4 bases on J, and the gene matches do not reach 10 bases of it. CDR1 MNHEY and CDR2 SVGEGT are derived from the germline V gene. Sequencing was performed on an Illumina HiSeq 2500. Quantitative 5'-RACE with molecular barcodes was used to prepare TCR beta libraries. In the source study's methods: To identify disease-linked TCR variants, a new computational method was used, one built on a probabilistic model of VDJ rearrangement. The public reads were reprocessed in TCRdb via fastp at Q25 and MiXCR, keeping in-frame beta chains. Entries that share a CDR3 protein sequence are merged under the most common genes and DNA. These V and J calls derive from TCRdb rather than the authors' analysis. This sample is represented by 150,000 to 200,000 distinct CDR3 sequences; 10% to 15% of them were singletons. About 11% of the sample is in the top ten clones.

Sequences were obtained from blood, either unsorted or a sorted T cell fraction (not recorded which). The TCR sequence derives from a female donor with ankylosing spondylitis or in good health (not recorded which). The V and J segments used are TRBV6-2 or TRBV6-3 and TRBJ1-1, with 12 bases in between that match TRBD1. This receptor has the CDR3 CASSFARGQGASTEAFF. The nucleotide sequence reads as follows: TGTGCCAGCAGTTTCGCCCGGGGACAGGGGGCAAGCACTGAAGCTTTCTTT.